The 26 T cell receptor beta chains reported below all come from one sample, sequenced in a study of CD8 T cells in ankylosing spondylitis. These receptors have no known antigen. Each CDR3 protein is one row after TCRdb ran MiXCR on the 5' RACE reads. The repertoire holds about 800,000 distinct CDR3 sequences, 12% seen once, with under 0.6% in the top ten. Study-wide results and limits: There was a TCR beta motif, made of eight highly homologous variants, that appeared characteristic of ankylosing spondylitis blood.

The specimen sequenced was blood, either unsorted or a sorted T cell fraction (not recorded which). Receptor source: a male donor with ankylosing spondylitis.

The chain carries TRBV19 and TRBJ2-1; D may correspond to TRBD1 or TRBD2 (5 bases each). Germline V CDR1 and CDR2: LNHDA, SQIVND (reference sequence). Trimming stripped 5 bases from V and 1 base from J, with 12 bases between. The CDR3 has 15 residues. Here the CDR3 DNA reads TGTGCCAGTAGTGACCGGGACGGATCCTACAATGAGCAGTTCTTC. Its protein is CASSDRDGSYNEQFF. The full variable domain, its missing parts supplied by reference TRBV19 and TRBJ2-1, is DGGITQSPKYLFRKEGQNVTLSCEQNLNHDAMYWYRQDPGQGLRLIYYSQIVNDFQKGDIAEGYSVSREKKESFPLTVTSAQKNPTAFYLCASSDRDGSYNEQFFGPGTRLTVL.

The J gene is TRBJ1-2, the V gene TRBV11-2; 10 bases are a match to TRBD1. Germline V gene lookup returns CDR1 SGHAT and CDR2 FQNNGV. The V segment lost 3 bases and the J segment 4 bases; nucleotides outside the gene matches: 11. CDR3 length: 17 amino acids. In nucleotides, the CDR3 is TGTGCCAGCAGCTTTAGGGGACAGGGGACCCCCTTCTATGGCTACACCTTC. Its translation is CASSFRGQGTPFYGYTF. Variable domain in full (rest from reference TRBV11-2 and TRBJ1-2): EAGVAQSPRYKIIEKRQSVAFWCNPISGHATLYWYQQILGQGPKLLIQFQNNGVVDDSQLPKDRFSAERLKGVDSTLKIQPAKLEDSAVYLCASSFRGQGTPFYGYTFGSGTRLTVV.

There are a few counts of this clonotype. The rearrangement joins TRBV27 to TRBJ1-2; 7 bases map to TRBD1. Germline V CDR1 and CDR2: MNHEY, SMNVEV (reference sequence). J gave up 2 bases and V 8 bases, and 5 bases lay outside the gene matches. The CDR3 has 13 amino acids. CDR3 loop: CASGPTGNYGYTF. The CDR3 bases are TGTGCCAGCGGACCGACAGGGAACTATGGCTACACCTTC.

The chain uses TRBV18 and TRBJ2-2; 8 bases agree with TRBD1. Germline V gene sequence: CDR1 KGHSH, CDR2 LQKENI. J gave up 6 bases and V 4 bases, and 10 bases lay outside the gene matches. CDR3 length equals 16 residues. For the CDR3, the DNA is TGTGCCAGCTCACGACGGGACAGGTCCTTCTCCGGGGAGCTGTTTTTT. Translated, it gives CASSRRDRSFSGELFF.

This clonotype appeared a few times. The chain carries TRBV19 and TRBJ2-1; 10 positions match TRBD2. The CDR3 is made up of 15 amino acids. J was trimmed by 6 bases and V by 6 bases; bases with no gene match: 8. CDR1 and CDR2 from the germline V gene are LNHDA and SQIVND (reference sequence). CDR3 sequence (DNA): TGTGCCAGTAGCGCTAGCGGGAGTAGCGGCAATGAGCAGTTCTTC. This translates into CASSASGSSGNEQFF.

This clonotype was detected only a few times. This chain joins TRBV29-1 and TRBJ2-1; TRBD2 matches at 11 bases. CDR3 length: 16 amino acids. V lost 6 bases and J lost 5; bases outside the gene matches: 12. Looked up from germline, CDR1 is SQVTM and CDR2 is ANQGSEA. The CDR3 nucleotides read TGCAGCGTCGAACAACGACTAGCGGGAATAGACAATGAGCAGTTCTTC. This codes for CSVEQRLAGIDNEQFF.

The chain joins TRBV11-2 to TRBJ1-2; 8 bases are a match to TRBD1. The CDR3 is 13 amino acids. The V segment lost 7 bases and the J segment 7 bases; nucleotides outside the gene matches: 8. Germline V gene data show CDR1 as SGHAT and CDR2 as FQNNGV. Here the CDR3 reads CASTPGGEGGYTF. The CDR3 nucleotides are TGTGCCAGCACGCCAGGGGGCGAGGGTGGCTACACCTTC. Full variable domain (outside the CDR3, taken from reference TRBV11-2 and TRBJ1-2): EAGVAQSPRYKIIEKRQSVAFWCNPISGHATLYWYQQILGQGPKLLIQFQNNGVVDDSQLPKDRFSAERLKGVDSTLKIQPAKLEDSAVYLCASTPGGEGGYTFGSGTRLTVV.

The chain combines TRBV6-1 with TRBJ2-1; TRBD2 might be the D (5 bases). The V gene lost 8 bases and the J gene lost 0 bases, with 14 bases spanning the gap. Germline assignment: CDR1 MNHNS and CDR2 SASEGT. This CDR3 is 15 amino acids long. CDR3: CASSKRGPSYNEQFF. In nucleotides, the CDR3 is TGTGCCAGCTCTAAGAGAGGGCCCTCCTACAATGAGCAGTTCTTC.

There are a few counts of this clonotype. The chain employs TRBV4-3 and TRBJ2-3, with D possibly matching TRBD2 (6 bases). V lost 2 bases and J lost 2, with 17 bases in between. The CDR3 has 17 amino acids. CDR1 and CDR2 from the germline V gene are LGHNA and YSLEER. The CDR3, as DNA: TGCGCCAGCAGCCAAAATAGGGCTAGCGCCAACACAGATACGCAGTATTTT. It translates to CASSQNRASANTDTQYF.

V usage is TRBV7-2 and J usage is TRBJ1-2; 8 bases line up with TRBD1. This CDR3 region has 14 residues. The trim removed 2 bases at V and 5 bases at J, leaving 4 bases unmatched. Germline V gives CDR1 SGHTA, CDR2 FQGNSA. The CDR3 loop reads CASSLQTGEYGYTF. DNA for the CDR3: TGTGCCAGCAGCTTACAGACAGGGGAGTATGGCTACACCTTC.

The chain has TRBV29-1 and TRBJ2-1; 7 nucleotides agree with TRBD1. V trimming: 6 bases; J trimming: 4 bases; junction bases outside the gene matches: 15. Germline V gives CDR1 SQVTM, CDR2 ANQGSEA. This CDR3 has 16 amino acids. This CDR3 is CSVPRIEGTAYNEQFF. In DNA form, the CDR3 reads TGCAGCGTGCCGAGGATAGAGGGGACAGCGTACAATGAGCAGTTCTTC.

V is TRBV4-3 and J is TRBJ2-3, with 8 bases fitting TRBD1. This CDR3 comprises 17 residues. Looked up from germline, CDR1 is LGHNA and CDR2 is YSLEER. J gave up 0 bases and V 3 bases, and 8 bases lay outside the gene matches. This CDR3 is CASSQQGAQTSTDTQYF. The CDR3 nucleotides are TGCGCCAGCAGCCAGCAGGGGGCACAAACTAGCACAGATACGCAGTATTTT.

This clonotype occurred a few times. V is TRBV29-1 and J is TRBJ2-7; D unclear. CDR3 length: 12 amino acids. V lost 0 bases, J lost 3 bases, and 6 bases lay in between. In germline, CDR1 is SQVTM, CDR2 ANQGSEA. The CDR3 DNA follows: TGCAGCGTTGAAGACAGCCTCTACGAGCAGTACTTC. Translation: CSVEDSLYEQYF.

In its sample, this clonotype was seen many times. Written as DNA, the CDR3 is TGCAGCGCCGGGGACGACGTGGACATTCAGTACTTC. This gives the protein CSAGDDVDIQYF. The chain combines TRBV29-1 with TRBJ2-4, with D perhaps given as TRBD1 or TRBD2 (5 bases each). This CDR3 is built from 12 residues. V was trimmed by 7 bases and J by 8 bases, leaving 15 bases between them. Germline CDR1 reads SQVTM; CDR2 reads ANQGSEA.

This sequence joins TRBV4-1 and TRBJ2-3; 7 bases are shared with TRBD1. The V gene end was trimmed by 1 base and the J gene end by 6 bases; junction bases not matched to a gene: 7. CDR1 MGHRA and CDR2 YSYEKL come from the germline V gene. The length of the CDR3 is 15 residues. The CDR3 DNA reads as TGCGCCAGCAGCCAAGGTGACAGGGCTGAGGATACGCAGTATTTT. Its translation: CASSQGDRAEDTQYF.

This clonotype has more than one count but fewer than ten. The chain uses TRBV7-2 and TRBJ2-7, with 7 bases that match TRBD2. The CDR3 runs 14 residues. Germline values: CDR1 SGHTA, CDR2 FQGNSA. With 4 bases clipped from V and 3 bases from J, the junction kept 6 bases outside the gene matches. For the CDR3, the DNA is TGTGCCAGCAGCTCAGCCTGGACTAGCTACGAGCAGTACTTC. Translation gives CASSSAWTSYEQYF.

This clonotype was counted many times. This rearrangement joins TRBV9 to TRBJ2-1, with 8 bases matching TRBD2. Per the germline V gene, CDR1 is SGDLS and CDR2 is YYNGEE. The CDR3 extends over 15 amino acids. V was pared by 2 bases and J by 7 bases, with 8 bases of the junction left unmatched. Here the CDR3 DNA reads TGTGCCAGCAGCGTGAGCGGGAGTGAAGTTAATGAGCAGTTCTTC. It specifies CASSVSGSEVNEQFF.

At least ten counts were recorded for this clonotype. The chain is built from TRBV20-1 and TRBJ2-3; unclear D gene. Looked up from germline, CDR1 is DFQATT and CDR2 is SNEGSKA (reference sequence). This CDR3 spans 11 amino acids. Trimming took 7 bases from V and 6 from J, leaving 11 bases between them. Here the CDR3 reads CSVLYTDTQYF. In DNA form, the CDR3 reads TGCAGTGTTCTCTATACGGATACGCAGTATTTT.

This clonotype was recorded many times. CDR3 bases: TGTGCCATCAGTGAGTCCCGTGACAATGAGCAGTTCTTC. Translated: CAISESRDNEQFF. The chain recombines TRBV10-3 with TRBJ2-1; unclear D gene. Germline V gene data show CDR1 as ENHRY and CDR2 as SYGVKD. V shed 0 bases and J shed 5 bases, with 5 bases lying between them. The CDR3 extends over 13 amino acids.

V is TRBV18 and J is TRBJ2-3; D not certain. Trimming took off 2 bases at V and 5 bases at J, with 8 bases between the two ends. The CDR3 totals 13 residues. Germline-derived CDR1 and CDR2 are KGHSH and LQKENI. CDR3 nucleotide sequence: TGTGCCAGCTCACCAATTTCGGGAGATACGCAGTATTTT. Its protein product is CASSPISGDTQYF.

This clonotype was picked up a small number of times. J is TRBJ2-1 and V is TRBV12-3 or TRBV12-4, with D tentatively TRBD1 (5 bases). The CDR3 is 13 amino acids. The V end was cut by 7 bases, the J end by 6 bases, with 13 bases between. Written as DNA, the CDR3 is TGTGCCAGCAACGACGCAGGGATCAATGAGCAGTTCTTC. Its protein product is CASNDAGINEQFF.

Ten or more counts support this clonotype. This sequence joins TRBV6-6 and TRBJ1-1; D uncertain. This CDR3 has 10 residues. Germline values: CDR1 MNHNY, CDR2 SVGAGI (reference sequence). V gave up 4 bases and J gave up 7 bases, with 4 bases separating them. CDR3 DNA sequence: TGTGCCAGCAGTTCCAATGAAGCTTTCTTT. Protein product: CASSSNEAFF.

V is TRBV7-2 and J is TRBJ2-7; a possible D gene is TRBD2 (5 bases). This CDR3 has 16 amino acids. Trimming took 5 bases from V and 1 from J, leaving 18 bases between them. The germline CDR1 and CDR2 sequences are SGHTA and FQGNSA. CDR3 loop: CASSPYTRSGSYEQYF. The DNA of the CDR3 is TGTGCCAGCAGCCCTTACACCCGTTCGGGATCCTACGAGCAGTACTTC.

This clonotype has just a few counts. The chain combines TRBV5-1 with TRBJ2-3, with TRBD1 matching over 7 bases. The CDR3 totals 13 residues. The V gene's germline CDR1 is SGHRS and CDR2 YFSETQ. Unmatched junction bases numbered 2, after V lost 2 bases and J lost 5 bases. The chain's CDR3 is CASSFDREDTQYF. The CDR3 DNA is TGCGCCAGCAGCTTTGACAGGGAAGATACGCAGTATTTT.

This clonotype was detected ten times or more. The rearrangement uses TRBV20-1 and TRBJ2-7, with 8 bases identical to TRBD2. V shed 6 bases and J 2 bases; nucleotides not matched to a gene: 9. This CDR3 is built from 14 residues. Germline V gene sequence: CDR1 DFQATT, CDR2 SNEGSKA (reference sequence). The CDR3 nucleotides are TGCAGTGCCGAAAGCGTTAGCGGGACCTACGAGCAGTACTTC. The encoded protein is CSAESVSGTYEQYF.

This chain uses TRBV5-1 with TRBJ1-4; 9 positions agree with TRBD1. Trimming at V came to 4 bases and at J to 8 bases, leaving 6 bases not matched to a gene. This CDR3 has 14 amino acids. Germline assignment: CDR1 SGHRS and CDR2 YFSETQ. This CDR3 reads CASSPQGAFEKLFF. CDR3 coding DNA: TGCGCCAGCAGCCCACAGGGGGCGTTCGAAAAACTGTTTTTT.